What follows are 3 T cell receptor beta chains derived from one specimen sequenced in a study of chemoradiotherapy in HPV16-positive cancers. Only in-frame clones appear in the TCRdb table, and some are missing; sequencing was by immunoSEQ multiplex PCR. The sample lists 65,000 to 80,000 clones, approximately 91% seen once, with 4% to 4.5% in the top ten. The source was blood, collected from a patient who underwent chemoradiotherapy. These receptors were collected from a human donor with HPV-associated anogenital cancer.

V is TRBV7-9 and J is TRBJ1-1; a weak D match, TRBD1 (6 bases). Trimming took off 3 bases at V and 5 bases at J, with 19 bases between the two ends. CDR1 SEHNR and CDR2 FQNEAQ come from the germline V gene (reference sequence). The CDR3 has 16 residues. CDR3 DNA: TGTGCCAGCAGCTTCCGCTTAGGACAGCCAGAGACTGAAGCTTTCTTT. This encodes CASSFRLGQPETEAFF.

The chain couples TRBV5-1 to TRBJ1-2, with D perhaps matching TRBD1 (5 bases). V lost 7 bases and J 4 bases, leaving 14 bases between the germline ends. Germline CDR1 SGHRS, CDR2 YFSETQ. This CDR3 has 13 residues. CDR3 in amino acids: CASAETEIYGYTF. The CDR3 region has the DNA TGCGCCAGCGCAGAGACAGAAATCTATGGCTACACCTTC.

This clone was picked up many times. The rearrangement joins TRBV6-1 to TRBJ1-5; D uncertain. Looked up from germline, CDR1 is MNHNS and CDR2 is SASEGT. V lost 6 bases to trimming and J lost 4 bases, with 16 bases between them. The CDR3 length is 15 residues. The CDR3 DNA reads TGTGCCAGCAGATCCCCCCGGGTGCCTAATCAGCCCCAGCATTTT. Its protein is CASRSPRVPNQPQHF.